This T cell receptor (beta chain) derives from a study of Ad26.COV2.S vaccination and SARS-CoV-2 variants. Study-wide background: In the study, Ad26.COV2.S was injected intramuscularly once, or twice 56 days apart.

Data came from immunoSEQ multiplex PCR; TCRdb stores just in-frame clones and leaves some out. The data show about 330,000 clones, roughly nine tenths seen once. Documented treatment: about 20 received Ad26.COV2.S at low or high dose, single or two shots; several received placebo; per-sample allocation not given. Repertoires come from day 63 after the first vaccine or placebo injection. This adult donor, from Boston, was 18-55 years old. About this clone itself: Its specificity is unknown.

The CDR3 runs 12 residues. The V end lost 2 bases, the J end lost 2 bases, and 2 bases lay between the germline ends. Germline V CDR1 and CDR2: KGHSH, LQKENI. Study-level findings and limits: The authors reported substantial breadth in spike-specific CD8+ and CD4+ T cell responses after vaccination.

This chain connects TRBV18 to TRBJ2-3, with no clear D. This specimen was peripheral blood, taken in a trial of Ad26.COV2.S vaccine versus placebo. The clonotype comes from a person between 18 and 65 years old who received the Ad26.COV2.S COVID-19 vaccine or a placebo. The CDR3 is CASSPYTDTQYF. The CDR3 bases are TGTGCCAGCTCACCATACACAGATACGCAGTATTTT.